This T cell receptor (beta chain) was found in a study of naive and memory T cell subsets. Study-level results: Over 85% of naive TCR sequences appeared only once, unlike memory subsets. Naive and memory subsets had different power law exponents for TCR abundance. Each distinct alpha or beta sequence counts as one clonotype.

Germline values: CDR1 MGHRA, CDR2 YSYEKL. This CDR3 has 15 amino acids. Trimming shortened V by 4 bases and J by 4 bases, and 14 bases separated the two germline ends. This clonotype was counted many times. What it binds is unknown. An equimolar mix of two oligonucleotides served as the beta constant-region primer for TRBC1 and TRBC2. Ligated cDNA was amplified by four rounds of PCR with nested alpha and beta constant-region primers and SP2. TCRdb recomputed calls from the UMI-ligation and nested PCR reads with MiXCR, one row per CDR3 protein. The sample records thousands of distinct CDR3 sequences, just over 7% being singletons.

The source material was CD4+ TEMRA cells from blood. The sample's subset: effector memory re-expressing CD45RA, CD45RA+ CD27-. The receptor comes from a human donor in good health. The chain employs TRBV4-1 and TRBJ2-1; D is unclear. CDR3 DNA: TGCGCCAGCAGCCTGGTCCTGGGTGGTTACAATGAGCAGTTCTTC. Residues: CASSLVLGGYNEQFF.